Each of the 2 T cell receptor beta chains below was sequenced from the same sample in a study of vaccination and CD4 T cells after COVID-19. Their cognate antigens are unknown. The treatment was: roughly nine-day PBMC culture with coronavirus spike peptide pools or control peptides (ViraFEST assay). Sequenced with the Oncomine TCR Beta short-read assay was DNA taken from cultured CD4+ T cells. MiXCR was run by TCRdb on the PCR reads, yielding one entry per CDR3 protein. The table records some 16,000 distinct CDR3 sequences, about three quarters of them present only once. The sample in question was CD4+ T cells from blood, cultured in vitro, obtained after SARS-CoV-2 vaccination. These receptor sequences come from a human donor who received a COVID-19 vaccine.

This clonotype has just one count. The chain has TRBV20-1 and TRBJ2-5, with D perhaps TRBD1 (6 bases). CDR1 DFQATT and CDR2 SNEGSKA come from the germline V gene (reference sequence). Trimming stripped 4 bases from V and 5 bases from J, with 14 bases between. The CDR3 spans 13 residues. CDR3 sequence: CSATTTGMETQYF. The DNA of the CDR3 is TGCAGTGCTACAACCACAGGGATGGAGACCCAGTACTTC.

This rearrangement joins TRBV11-3 to TRBJ1-1; D is possibly TRBD1 (5 bases). This CDR3 has 19 residues. V shed 0 bases and J shed 5 bases, with 25 bases lying between them. CDR1 is SGHNT, CDR2 YENEEA, per germline. CDR3 region: CASSLEKVHIGGERTEAFF. DNA for the CDR3: TGTGCCAGCAGCTTAGAGAAGGTTCACATCGGGGGAGAAAGAACTGAAGCTTTCTTT. The variable domain in full, with the rest retrieved from reference TRBV11-3 and TRBJ1-1, is EAGVVQSPRYKIIEKKQPVAFWCNPISGHNTLYWYLQNLGQGPELLIRYENEEAVDDSQLPKDRFSAERLKGVDSTLKIQPAELGDSAVYLCASSLEKVHIGGERTEAFFGQGTRLTVV.